The 9 T cell receptor beta chains given below trace back to one sample, sequenced in a study of blood T cell repertoires in COVID-19. The method was immunoSEQ multiplex PCR; TCRdb's version includes in-frame clones alone and lacks a portion of them. This sample has under 450,000 clones, with about nine tenths found just once. Specimen: PBMCs or T cells enriched from blood (not recorded which). These receptors originate from a woman aged 40 to 50 who had been exposed to COVID-19.

The chain joins TRBV3-1 (or the pseudogene TRBV3-2) to TRBJ2-5, with TRBD1 identical over 8 bases. Per the germline V gene, CDR1 is LGHDT and CDR2 is YNNKEL (reference sequence). The CDR3 sequence is 16 residues long. Losses at the gene ends were 4 bases for V and 2 bases for J; bases not matched to a gene: 9. The CDR3 reads CASSPRQGTTQETQYF. The CDR3 DNA is TGTGCCAGCAGCCCTCGACAGGGGACCACTCAAGAGACCCAGTACTTC.

The V and J genes are TRBV2 and TRBJ2-1; 8 bases map to TRBD2. The V segment lost 11 bases and the J segment 4 bases; nucleotides outside the gene matches: 7. The CDR3 covers 13 residues. Germline CDR1 reads SNHLY; CDR2 reads FYNNEI. The CDR3 DNA reads as TGTGCCGGATTACTAGCGGCATACAATGAGCAGTTCTTC. This sequence encodes CAGLLAAYNEQFF.

The chain couples TRBV29-1 to TRBJ2-7; 7 bases match TRBD2. Trimming cost V 6 bases and J 5 bases; bases outside gene matches: 13. The CDR3 has 14 residues. Germline CDR1 SQVTM, CDR2 ANQGSEA. The CDR3 sequence: CSVGGGLALNEQYF. The CDR3 bases are TGCAGCGTGGGGGGAGGGCTAGCGTTGAACGAGCAGTACTTC.

Only a few counts were recorded for this clone. The V call is TRBV2, the J call TRBJ1-1, with TRBD1 matching 9 bases. The trim removed 10 bases at V and 4 bases at J, leaving 10 bases unmatched. This CDR3 contains 14 residues. Germline V gene data show CDR1 as SNHLY and CDR2 as FYNNEI. CDR3 nucleotides: TGTGCCACCGAGAACAGGGGGCGGGTCACTGAAGCTTTCTTT. Translation gives CATENRGRVTEAFF.

The genes are TRBV2 and TRBJ1-5; D may be TRBD1 (5 bases). With 3 bases removed from V and 6 bases from J, the gap between germline ends came to 9 bases. This CDR3 comprises 13 residues. Germline CDR1 reads SNHLY; CDR2 reads FYNNEI. The CDR3 DNA sequence: TGTGCCAGCAGTGACAGGGTTACTCAGCCCCAGCATTTT. Residues: CASSDRVTQPQHF.

This clone was recorded only once. V usage is TRBV5-1 and J usage is TRBJ1-1, with 7 bases fitting TRBD1. In germline, CDR1 is SGHRS, CDR2 YFSETQ. This CDR3 has 15 residues. V shed 7 bases, J shed 1 base, and the junction held 10 bases outside the gene matches. The CDR3 loop is CASRQGGIGNTEAFF. The CDR3, as DNA: TGCGCCAGCCGGCAGGGGGGTATCGGGAACACTGAAGCTTTCTTT.

The CDR3 nucleotides read TGCGCCAGCAGCCAAGTGGGGGGAGGGAGGAATGAGCAGTTCTTC. It codes for CASSQVGGGRNEQFF. The chain has TRBV4-3 and TRBJ2-1; 7 bases fit TRBD2. Trimming cost V 1 base and J 7 bases; bases outside gene matches: 7. There are 15 residues in the CDR3. Germline assignment: CDR1 LGHNA and CDR2 YSLEER.

The chain uses TRBV7-9 and TRBJ1-4; 7 bases are a match to TRBD1. The CDR3 contains 17 residues. J lost 1 base, V lost 4 bases, and 9 bases had no gene match. Germline values: CDR1 SEHNR, CDR2 FQNEAQ (reference sequence). CDR3 amino acids: CASSSPRGAVTNEKLFF. For the CDR3, the DNA is TGTGCCAGCAGCTCTCCCAGGGGGGCTGTAACTAATGAAAAACTGTTTTTT. The full variable domain, its missing parts supplied by reference TRBV7-9 and TRBJ1-4, is DTGVSQNPRHKITKRGQNVTFRCDPISEHNRLYWYRQTLGQGPEFLTYFQNEAQLEKSRLLSDRFSAERPKGSFSTLEIQRTEQGDSAMYLCASSSPRGAVTNEKLFFGSGTQLSVL.

The gene calls are TRBV5-1 and TRBJ2-2; 11 bases fit TRBD1. V gave up 4 bases and J gave up 4 bases; unmatched junction bases: 3. CDR3 length equals 15 residues. CDR1 and CDR2 from the germline V gene are SGHRS and YFSETQ. The CDR3 is CASSHGQGATGELFF. Here the CDR3 DNA reads TGCGCCAGCAGCCATGGACAGGGGGCCACCGGGGAGCTGTTTTTT. The whole variable domain, remainder taken from reference TRBV5-1 and TRBJ2-2, is KAGVTQTPRYLIKTRGQQVTLSCSPISGHRSVSWYQQTPGQGLQFLFEYFSETQRNKGNFPGRFSGRQFSNSRSEMNVSTLELGDSALYLCASSHGQGATGELFFGEGSRLTVL.